Here is one T cell receptor (beta chain) with its context. This sample is part of a study of blood T cell repertoires in COVID-19. Repertoires were generated with immunoSEQ multiplex PCR, while TCRdb's copy carries only in-frame clones and drops some. The table has approximately 230,000 clones, approximately 90% seen once. In germline, CDR1 is ENHRY, CDR2 SYGVKD. CDR3 length: 14 residues. V lost 0 bases and J lost 4, with 9 bases in between. The rearrangement links TRBV10-3 to TRBJ1-1; D gene ambiguous. This receptor was obtained from a woman under 40 with COVID-19, enrolled during active disease. The specimen sequenced was peripheral blood. In nucleotides, the CDR3 is TGTGCCATCAGTGAGTCGTTTGGCTCCACTGAAGCTTTCTTT. This translates into CAISESFGSTEAFF.